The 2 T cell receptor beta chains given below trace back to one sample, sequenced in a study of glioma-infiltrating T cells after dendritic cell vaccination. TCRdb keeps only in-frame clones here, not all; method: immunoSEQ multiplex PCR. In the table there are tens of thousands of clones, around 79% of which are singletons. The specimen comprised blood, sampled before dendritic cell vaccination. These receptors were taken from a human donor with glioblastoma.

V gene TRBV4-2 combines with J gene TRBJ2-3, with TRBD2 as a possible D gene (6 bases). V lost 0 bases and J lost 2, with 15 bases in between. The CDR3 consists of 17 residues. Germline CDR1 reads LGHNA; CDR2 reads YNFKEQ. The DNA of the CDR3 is TGTGCCAGCAGCCAAGATGGCGGGACTTCCCCCACAGATACGCAGTATTTT. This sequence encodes CASSQDGGTSPTDTQYF.

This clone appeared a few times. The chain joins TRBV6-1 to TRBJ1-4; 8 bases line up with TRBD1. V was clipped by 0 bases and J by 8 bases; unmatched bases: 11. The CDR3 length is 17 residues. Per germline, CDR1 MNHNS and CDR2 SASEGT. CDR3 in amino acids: CASSEALPGTGLEKLFF. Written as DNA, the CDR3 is TGTGCCAGCAGTGAAGCGCTTCCAGGGACAGGTCTAGAAAAACTGTTTTTT.